This T cell receptor beta chain came from a study of T cell repertoires in aging, cancer and after chemotherapy. Study information: Patients with chronic lymphocytic leukemia were sampled before and after fludarabine- or bendamustine-based chemotherapy. About 8.8 million TCR reads made up the full dataset.

Study-level findings and limits: Immunological memory after chemotherapy cannot be judged from the repertoire data.

Amplification of TCR beta used genomic DNA extracted from peripheral blood. This clonotype is labeled medium-sized. The antigen remains unidentified. Rearranged V-D-J TRB sequences were amplified with a mixed TRB-A/B primer pool. From the multiplex PCR reads, TCRdb called clonotypes with MiXCR, one entry per CDR3 protein. Seen here are about 3,200 distinct CDR3 sequences, over 20% observed once, and the top ten hold 30% to 40%. The V end lost 3 bases, the J end lost 1 base, and 11 bases lay between the germline ends. The CDR3 totals 15 residues. In germline, CDR1 is KGHSH, CDR2 LQKENI. The receptor's source is a human donor with a blood cancer. This sequence joins TRBV18 and TRBJ2-3; tentatively, D is TRBD2 (6 bases). Material for sequencing was blood. CDR3 bases: TGTGCCAGCTCACCGAGCGCGGGACGCACAGATACGCAGTATTTT. It yields the protein CASSPSAGRTDTQYF.